Described below is a single T cell receptor beta chain sequence and its context. CDR3 length: 14 residues. With 4 bases removed from V and 7 bases from J, the gap between germline ends came to 12 bases. The germline V gene has CDR1 SGHTS and CDR2 YDEGEE. Clones were sequenced by immunoSEQ multiplex PCR, and TCRdb holds only the in-frame ones, with some missing. This table has 170,000 or so clones, around 87% appearing once. These data originate in a study of T cell responses to AZD1222 COVID-19 vaccine. This chain uses TRBV5-8 with TRBJ1-6, with a tentative D call TRBD1 (6 bases). This receptor was obtained from an adult in good health. The starting material was peripheral blood, obtained on day 0 of AZD1222 vaccination. Written as DNA, the CDR3 is TGTGCCAGCAGCACCGGACAGTCAAATTCACCCCTCCACTTT. Translating gives CASSTGQSNSPLHF.